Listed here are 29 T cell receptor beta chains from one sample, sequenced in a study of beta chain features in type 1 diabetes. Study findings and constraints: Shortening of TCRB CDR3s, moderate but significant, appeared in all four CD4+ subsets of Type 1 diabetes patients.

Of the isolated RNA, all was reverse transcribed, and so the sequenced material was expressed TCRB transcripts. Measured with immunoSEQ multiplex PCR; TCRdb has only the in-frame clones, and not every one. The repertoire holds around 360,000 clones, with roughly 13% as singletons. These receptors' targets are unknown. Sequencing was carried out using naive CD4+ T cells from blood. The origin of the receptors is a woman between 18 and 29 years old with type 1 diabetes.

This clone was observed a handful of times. The CDR3 DNA sequence: TGCGCCAGCAGCCCGGACAGGGGGGAAAATGAGCAGTTCTTC. Translating gives CASSPDRGENEQFF. V usage is TRBV5-1 and J usage is TRBJ2-1, with 10 bases matching TRBD1. This CDR3 is built from 14 residues. V lost 4 bases, J lost 7 bases, and 5 bases stayed unmatched. The V gene's germline CDR1 is SGHRS and CDR2 YFSETQ.

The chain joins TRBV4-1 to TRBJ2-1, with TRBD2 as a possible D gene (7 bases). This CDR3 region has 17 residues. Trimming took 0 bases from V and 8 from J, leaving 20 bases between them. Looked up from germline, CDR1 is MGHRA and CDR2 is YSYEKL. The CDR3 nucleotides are TGCGCCAGCAGCCAAGAGTTGCGGGGGACACTTAAGCATGAGCAGTTCTTC. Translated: CASSQELRGTLKHEQFF.

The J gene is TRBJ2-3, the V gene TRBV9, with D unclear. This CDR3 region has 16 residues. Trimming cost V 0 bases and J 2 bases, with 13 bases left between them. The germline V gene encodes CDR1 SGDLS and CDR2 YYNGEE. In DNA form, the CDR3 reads TGTGCCAGCAGCGTAGGTTTCTGGAGCCCCACAGATACGCAGTATTTT. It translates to CASSVGFWSPTDTQYF.

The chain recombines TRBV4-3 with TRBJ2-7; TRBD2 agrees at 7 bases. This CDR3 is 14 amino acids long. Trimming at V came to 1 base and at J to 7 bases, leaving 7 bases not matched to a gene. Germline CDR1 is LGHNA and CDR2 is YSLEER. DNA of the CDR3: TGCGCCAGCAGCCAAGGACGGGGGGTAGGAGAGCAGTACTTC. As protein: CASSQGRGVGEQYF.

This CDR3 reads CRGQAGETQYF. The DNA for the CDR3 is TGCAGAGGACAGGCCGGGGAGACCCAGTACTTC. The chain couples TRBV20-1 to TRBJ2-5, with 7 positions matching TRBD1. Germline CDR1 DFQATT, CDR2 SNEGSKA (reference sequence). The CDR3 runs 11 residues.

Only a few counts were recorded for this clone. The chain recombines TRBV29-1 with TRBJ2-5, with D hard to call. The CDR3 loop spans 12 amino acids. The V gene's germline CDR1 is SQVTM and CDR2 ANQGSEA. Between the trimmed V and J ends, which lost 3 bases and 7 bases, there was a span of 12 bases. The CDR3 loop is CSVELPGRTQYF. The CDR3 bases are TGCAGCGTTGAGCTGCCGGGTAGGACCCAGTACTTC.

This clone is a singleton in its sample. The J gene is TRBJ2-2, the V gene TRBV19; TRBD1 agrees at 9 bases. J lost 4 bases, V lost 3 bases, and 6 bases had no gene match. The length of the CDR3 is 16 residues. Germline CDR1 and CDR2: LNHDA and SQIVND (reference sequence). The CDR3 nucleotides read TGTGCCAGTAGTATGGGGGACAGGGTTCGCACCGGGGAGCTGTTTTTT. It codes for CASSMGDRVRTGELFF. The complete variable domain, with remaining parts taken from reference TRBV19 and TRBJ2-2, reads DGGITQSPKYLFRKEGQNVTLSCEQNLNHDAMYWYRQDPGQGLRLIYYSQIVNDFQKGDIAEGYSVSREKKESFPLTVTSAQKNPTAFYLCASSMGDRVRTGELFFGEGSRLTVL.

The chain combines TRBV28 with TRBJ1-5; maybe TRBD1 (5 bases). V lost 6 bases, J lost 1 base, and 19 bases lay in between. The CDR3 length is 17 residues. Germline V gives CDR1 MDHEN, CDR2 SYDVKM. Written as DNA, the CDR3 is TGTGCCAGCAGCTCGCTCGAGCAGACAGTAAGCAATCAGCCCCAGCATTTT. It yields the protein CASSSLEQTVSNQPQHF.

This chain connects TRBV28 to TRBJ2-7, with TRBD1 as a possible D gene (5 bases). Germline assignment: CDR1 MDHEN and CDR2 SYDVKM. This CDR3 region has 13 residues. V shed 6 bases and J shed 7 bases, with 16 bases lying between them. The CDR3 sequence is CASSDSGPWEQYF. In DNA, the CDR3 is TGTGCCAGCAGCGACTCAGGGCCCTGGGAGCAGTACTTC.

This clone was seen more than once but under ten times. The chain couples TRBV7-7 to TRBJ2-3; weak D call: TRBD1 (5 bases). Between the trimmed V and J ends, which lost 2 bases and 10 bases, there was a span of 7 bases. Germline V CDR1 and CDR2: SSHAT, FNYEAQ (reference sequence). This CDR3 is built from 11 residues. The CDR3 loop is CASSLLRAQYF. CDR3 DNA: TGTGCCAGCAGCTTACTCAGGGCGCAGTATTTT. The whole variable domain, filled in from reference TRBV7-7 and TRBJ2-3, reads GAGVSQSPRYKVTKRGQDVTLRCDPISSHATLYWYQQALGQGPEFLTYFNYEAQPDKSGLPSDRFSAERPEGSISTLTIQRTEQRDSAMYRCASSLLRAQYFGPGTRLTVL.

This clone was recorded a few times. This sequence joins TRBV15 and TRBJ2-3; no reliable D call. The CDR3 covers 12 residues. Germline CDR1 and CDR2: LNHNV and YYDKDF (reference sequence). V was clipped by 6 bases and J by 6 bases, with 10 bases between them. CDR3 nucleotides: TGTGCCACCAGTATAATTTCGGATACGCAGTATTTT. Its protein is CATSIISDTQYF.

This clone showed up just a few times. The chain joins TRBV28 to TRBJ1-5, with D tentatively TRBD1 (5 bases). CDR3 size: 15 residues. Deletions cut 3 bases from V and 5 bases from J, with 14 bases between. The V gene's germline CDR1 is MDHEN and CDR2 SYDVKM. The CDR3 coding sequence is TGTGCCAGCAGTTTGCGGACAACAAGCCATCAGCCCCAGCATTTT. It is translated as CASSLRTTSHQPQHF.

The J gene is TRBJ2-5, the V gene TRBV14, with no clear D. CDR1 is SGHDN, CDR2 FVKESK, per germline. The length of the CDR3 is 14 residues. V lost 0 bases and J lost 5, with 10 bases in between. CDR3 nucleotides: TGTGCCAGCAGCCAAGATCTTTCCCGGGAGACCCAGTACTTC. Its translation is CASSQDLSRETQYF.

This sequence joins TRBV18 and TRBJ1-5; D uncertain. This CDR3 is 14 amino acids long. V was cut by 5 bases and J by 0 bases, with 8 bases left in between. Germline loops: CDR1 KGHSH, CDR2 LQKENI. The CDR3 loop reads CASSDNNSNQPQHF. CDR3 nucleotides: TGTGCCAGCTCAGATAACAATAGCAATCAGCCCCAGCATTTT.

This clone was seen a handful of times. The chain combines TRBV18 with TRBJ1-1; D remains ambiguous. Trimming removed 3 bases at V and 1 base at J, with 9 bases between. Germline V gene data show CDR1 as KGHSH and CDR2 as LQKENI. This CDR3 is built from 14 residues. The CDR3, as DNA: TGTGCCAGCTCACCTTTTGACAAGAACACTGAAGCTTTCTTT. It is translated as CASSPFDKNTEAFF.

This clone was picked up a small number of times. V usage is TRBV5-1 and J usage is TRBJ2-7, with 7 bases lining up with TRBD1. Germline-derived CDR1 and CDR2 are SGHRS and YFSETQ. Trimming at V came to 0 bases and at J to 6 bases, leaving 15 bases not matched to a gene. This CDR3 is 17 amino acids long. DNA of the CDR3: TGCGCCAGCAGCTTGGGTAACACAGGGCCAGGGGGATCCGAGCAGTACTTC. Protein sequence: CASSLGNTGPGGSEQYF.

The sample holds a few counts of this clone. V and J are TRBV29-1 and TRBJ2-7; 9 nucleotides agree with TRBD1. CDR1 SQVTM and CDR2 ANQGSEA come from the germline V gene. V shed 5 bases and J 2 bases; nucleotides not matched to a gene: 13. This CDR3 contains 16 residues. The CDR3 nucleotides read TGCAGCGTTTCGGCGGTGGGAAGGACAGGGGCCTACGAGCAGTACTTC. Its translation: CSVSAVGRTGAYEQYF.

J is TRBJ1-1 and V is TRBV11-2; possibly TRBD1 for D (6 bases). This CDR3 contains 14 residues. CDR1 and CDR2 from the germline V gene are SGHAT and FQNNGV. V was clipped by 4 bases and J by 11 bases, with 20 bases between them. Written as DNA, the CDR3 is TGTGCCAGCAGCTCCGTTCGACAGGTGGGGGCGGCTTTCTTT. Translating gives CASSSVRQVGAAFF.

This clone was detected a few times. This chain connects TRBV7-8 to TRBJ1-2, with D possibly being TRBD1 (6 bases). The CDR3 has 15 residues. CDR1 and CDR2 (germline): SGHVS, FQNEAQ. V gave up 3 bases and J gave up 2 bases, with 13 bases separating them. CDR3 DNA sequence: TGTGCCAGCAGCTTTTACGGGACATCCAACTATGGCTACACCTTC. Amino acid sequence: CASSFYGTSNYGYTF.

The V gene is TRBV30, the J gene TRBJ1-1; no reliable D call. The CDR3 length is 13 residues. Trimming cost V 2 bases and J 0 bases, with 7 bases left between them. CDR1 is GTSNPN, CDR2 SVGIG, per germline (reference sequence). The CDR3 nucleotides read TGTGCCTGGAGTCGGAGCCTGAACACTGAAGCTTTCTTT. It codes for CAWSRSLNTEAFF.

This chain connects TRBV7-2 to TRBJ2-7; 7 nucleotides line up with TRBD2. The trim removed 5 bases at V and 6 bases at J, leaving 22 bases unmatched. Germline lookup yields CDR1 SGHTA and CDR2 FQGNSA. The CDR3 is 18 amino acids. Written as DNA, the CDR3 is TGTGCCAGCAGCGCACCGCGGGGGTCAGCGGGGCCTACTATCGAGCAGTACTTC. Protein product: CASSAPRGSAGPTIEQYF.

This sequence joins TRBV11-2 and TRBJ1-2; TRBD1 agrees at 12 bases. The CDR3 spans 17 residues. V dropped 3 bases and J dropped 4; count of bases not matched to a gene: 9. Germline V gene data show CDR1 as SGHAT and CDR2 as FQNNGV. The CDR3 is CASSFSGGTGGVYGYTF. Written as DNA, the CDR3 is TGTGCCAGCAGCTTTTCCGGCGGGACAGGGGGCGTCTATGGCTACACCTTC. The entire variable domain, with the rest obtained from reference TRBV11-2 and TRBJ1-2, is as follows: EAGVAQSPRYKIIEKRQSVAFWCNPISGHATLYWYQQILGQGPKLLIQFQNNGVVDDSQLPKDRFSAERLKGVDSTLKIQPAKLEDSAVYLCASSFSGGTGGVYGYTFGSGTRLTVV.

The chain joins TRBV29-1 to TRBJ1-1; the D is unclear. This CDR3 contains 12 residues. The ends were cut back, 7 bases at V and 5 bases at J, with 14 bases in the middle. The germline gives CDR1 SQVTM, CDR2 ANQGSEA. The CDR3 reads CSAEEGLTEAFF. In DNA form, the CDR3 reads TGCAGCGCCGAGGAGGGTCTTACTGAAGCTTTCTTT.

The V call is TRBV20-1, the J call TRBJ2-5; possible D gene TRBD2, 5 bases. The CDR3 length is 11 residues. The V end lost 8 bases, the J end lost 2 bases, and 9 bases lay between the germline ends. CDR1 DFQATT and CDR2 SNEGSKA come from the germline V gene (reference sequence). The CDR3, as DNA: TGCAGTCCCGGGGATCAAGAGACCCAGTACTTC. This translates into CSPGDQETQYF.

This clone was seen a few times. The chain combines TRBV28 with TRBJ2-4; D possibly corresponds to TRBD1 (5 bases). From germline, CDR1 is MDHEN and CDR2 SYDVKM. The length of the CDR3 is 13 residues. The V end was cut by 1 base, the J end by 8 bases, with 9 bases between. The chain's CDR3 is CASSLSRVDIQYF. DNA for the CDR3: TGTGCCAGCAGTTTATCCAGGGTGGACATTCAGTACTTC.

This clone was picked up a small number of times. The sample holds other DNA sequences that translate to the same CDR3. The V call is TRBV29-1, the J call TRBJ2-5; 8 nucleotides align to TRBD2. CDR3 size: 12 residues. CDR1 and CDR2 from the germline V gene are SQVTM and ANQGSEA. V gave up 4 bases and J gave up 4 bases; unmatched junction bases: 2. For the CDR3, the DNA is TGCAGCGTTGGGCTAGCGGGAGAGACCCAGTACTTC. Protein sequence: CSVGLAGETQYF.

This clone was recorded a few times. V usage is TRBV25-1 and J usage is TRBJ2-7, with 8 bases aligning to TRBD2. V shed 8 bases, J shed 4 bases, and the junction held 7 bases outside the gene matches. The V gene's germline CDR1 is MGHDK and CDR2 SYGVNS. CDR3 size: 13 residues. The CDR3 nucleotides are TGTGCCAGCCCCCCGGGGGGGTGGTACGAGCAGTACTTC. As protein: CASPPGGWYEQYF.

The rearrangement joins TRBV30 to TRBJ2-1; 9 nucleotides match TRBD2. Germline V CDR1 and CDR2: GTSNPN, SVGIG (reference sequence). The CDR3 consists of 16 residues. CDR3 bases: TGTGCTTTGGCTAGCGGGAAAACCCATTCCTACAATGAGCAGTTCTTC. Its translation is CALASGKTHSYNEQFF.

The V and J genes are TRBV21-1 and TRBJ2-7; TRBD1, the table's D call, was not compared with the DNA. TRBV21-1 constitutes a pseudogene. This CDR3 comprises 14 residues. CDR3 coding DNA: TGTGCCAGCAGCTTTTCGGGACAGGATTGCGAGCAGTACTTC. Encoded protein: CASSFSGQDCEQYF.